Below, one T cell receptor (beta chain) is given with its context. Its target is unknown. This record comes from a study of shared clonotypes between healthy human individuals. The wider study: Per donor, three plates held CD4 naive cells, three held CD4 memory, two held CD8 naive and one held CD8 memory. Whole-study results and caveats: Only blood samples were collected, and tissue repertoires likely differ.

The V and J ends lost 5 bases and 7 bases respectively, with 8 bases between them. Germline V gene data show CDR1 as SGHAT and CDR2 as FQNNGV. The CDR3 is 12 amino acids. Replicate PCRs run on sorted subsets employed approximately 0.2 ug DNA, approximately 30,000 T cell genomes. The authors' processing: As immunoSEQ supplied junction-only sequences (without quality scores), filtering differed. Assay: immunoSEQ multiplex PCR; the TCRdb copy retains only in-frame clones and omits some. For V, J and clone size, that table is used; D and trimming come from the DNA. The sample consists of roughly 1,500,000 clones, just under 99% of them appearing once.

This sequence was found in a man between 25 and 39 years old in good health. Material for sequencing was naive CD4+ T cells sorted from blood. Documented subset: CD45RA+ positively selected. This chain joins TRBV11-2 and TRBJ2-2; maybe TRBD2 (5 bases). CDR3 in DNA: TGTGCCAGCAGCCCCCGGGACGGGGAGCTGTTTTTT. This gives the protein CASSPRDGELFF.